This T cell receptor (beta chain) was captured by sequencing in a study of T cells in tumors after PD-1 blockade (dated by TCRdb to about 2019). Background for the entire study: Patients were excluded if they had prior checkpoint blockade, use of systemic immunosuppressants, or recent radiotherapy or other anti-cancer therapy within 4 weeks. The study performed paired single-cell RNA and TCR sequencing on site-matched tumors from BCC or SCC patients before and after anti-PD-1 therapy. Clinical response was assessed using RECIST version 1.1. Patients received pembrolizumab 200 mg every 3 weeks or cemiplimab 350 mg every 2 weeks. A subset of patients also received ongoing daily vismodegib 150 mg during anti-PD-1 treatment. Peripheral blood samples averaged approximately 110,000 TCR templates (range roughly 24,679-257,772) and 35,000 to 40,000 unique clonotypes. Bulk TCR sequencing was performed on about 10 peripheral blood samples from 5 patients to compare blood and tumor clonotypes. What the authors observed across the whole study: About 42% of tumor TCR clonotypes were found in blood, and some novel exhausted tumor clones appeared in pre-treatment blood, suggesting peripheral recruitment. The source of novel T cell clones was not identified, and lymphoid organs or rare unexpanded clones within the tumor or the tumor periphery could be included among the possible sources.

Only one count was recorded for this clone. Its antigen specificity is not known. Base qualities are not recorded, but no much larger clone differs from it by a single base. The V end loses 4 bases and the J end loses 4 bases, and a stretch of 13 bases separates them. From a lookup of the germline V gene, CDR1 and CDR2 are MGHRA and YSYEKL. Inclusive of the bounding cysteine and phenylalanine, the CDR3 is 14 residues long. Kept here is only the CDR3 DNA, which spans 42 bases and is read in frame from base 1. The immunoSEQ platform was used for deep TCRbeta sequencing. The authors' pipeline ran thus. For further analysis, only productive rearrangements were exported from the immunoSEQ Analyzer. T cell phenotypes were assigned to bulk TCRbeta clonotypes by matching the clonotypes to single-cell RNA+TCR-seq clones with the same TCRbeta sequence. Using bulk TCR sequencing data, clone enrichment in tumor was calculated by dividing a clone's tumor frequency by the same clone's PBMC frequency. GLIPH was used to group TCRs into specificity groups, clusters of distinct TCRs likely recognizing common antigens via shared CDR3 motifs. TCRdb mirrors the immuneACCESS table, restricted to in-frame sequences. Some clones are absent from its copies; in checked studies, under half trace to an unresolved V gene, and the reason for the others is unknown. V and J calls and clone size come straight from that table; D and trimming were deduced from the DNA. The sample records under 75,000 clones, approximately 79% of which are singletons. The ten largest clones capture about 4.8% of the sample.

This sample's time point label indicates: after anti-PD-1 therapy. For bulk TCRbeta sequencing, genomic DNA was extracted from tumor biopsies or peripheral blood, and input amounts ranged from roughly 616 ng to 6,004 ng. Histologically proven advanced or metastatic basal or squamous cell carcinoma was present in all patients, all of whom were poor candidates for surgical resection. Of the 11 patients making up the basal cell carcinoma cohort, 8 underwent bulk tumor TCR sequencing. The sequence links TRBV4-1 to TRBJ1-1; the D gene identity is not certain. This clonotype was obtained from a human donor with basal cell carcinoma. The material sequenced was PBMCs, taken after anti-PD-1 treatment. The CDR3 protein: CASSPTGKSTEAFF. The DNA reads as follows: TGCGCCAGCAGCCCGACGGGGAAAAGCACTGAAGCTTTCTTT.